Sequencing of this T cell receptor (beta chain) was carried out in a study of blood T cell repertoires in COVID-19. Study overall: COVID-19 samples, acute and convalescent, were from the United States, Italy and Spain. Sample material is recorded as cDNA or gDNA derived from T cells, B-cell-depleted T cells, or PBMCs.

CDR1 is SGHTA, CDR2 FQGNSA, per germline. The CDR3 spans 15 residues. V lost 5 bases to trimming and J lost 2 bases; unmatched junction nucleotides: 8. Original analysis: Quantification of nucleated cells was approximated via reference gene primer amplification. The data were produced by immunoSEQ multiplex PCR, yet TCRdb's version contains in-frame clones alone and is incomplete. V, J and clone size were drawn from that table, and D and trimming were deduced from the DNA. Among 190,000 or so clones listed, more than 60% were seen once. The chain joins TRBV7-2 to TRBJ1-1; TRBD1 matches 7 bases. This TCR was sampled from a man between 50 and 59 years old who had recovered from COVID-19. The sequenced sample was peripheral blood. The CDR3 nucleotides are TGTGCCAGCAGCCTCTCCGGGACAGCTAACACTGAAGCTTTCTTT. Residues: CASSLSGTANTEAFF.